The 10 T cell receptor beta chains listed next were all sequenced from one sample in a study of T cells in Graves' hyperthyroidism and ophthalmopathy. TCR beta CDR3 region amplification was performed from RNA transcripts. A first-round RT-PCR of the TCR CDR3 used the HTBI primer set. Each CDR3 protein gets one entry after TCRdb re-called the multiplex PCR reads with MiXCR. This sample carries 240,000 or so distinct CDR3 sequences, approximately 16% of them seen once, and the ten largest clones take 25% to 30%. Material for sequencing was blood. These receptors all stem from a young woman with Graves' ophthalmopathy.

V gene TRBV20-1 combines with J gene TRBJ2-2, with D uncertain. The CDR3 runs 14 residues. Between the trimmed V and J ends, which lost 6 bases and 5 bases, there was a span of 16 bases. Germline-derived CDR1 and CDR2 are DFQATT and SNEGSKA (reference sequence). CDR3 sequence: CSASRSGTTGELFF. Written as DNA, the CDR3 is TGCAGTGCGAGTAGGTCAGGAACGACCGGGGAGCTGTTTTTT.

The rearrangement uses TRBV5-6 and TRBJ2-5, with TRBD1 matching 9 bases. TRBJ2-1 matches the DNA end more closely, so the J call is doubtful. CDR1 is SGHDT, CDR2 YYEEEE, per germline. This CDR3 region has 13 residues. CDR3 nucleotides: TGTGCCAGCAGCGTTGATCGAACAGGGGGCCAGTTCTTC. Translation: CASSVDRTGGQFF.

Many counts were recorded for this clonotype. The genes are TRBV6-1 and TRBJ1-6; no clear D gene. The germline V and J ends were trimmed by 3 bases and 8 bases, with 11 bases remaining between them. This CDR3 has 14 residues. Germline CDR1 reads MNHNS; CDR2 reads SASEGT. CDR3 residues: CASSDVRWDSPLHF. The DNA for the CDR3 is TGTGCCAGCAGTGACGTGCGCTGGGATTCACCCCTCCACTTT.

This clonotype has a count of ten or more. The chain has TRBV5-1 and TRBJ2-7; D is unclear. CDR1 is SGHRS and CDR2 is YFSETQ in the germline V gene. The CDR3 covers 14 residues. Trimming removed 5 bases from V and 7 bases from J, with 19 bases in between. This CDR3 reads CASSKSVSTREQYF. DNA of the CDR3: TGCGCCAGCAGTAAGAGTGTTAGCACGAGAGAGCAGTACTTC.

This clonotype occurred many times. The chain is built from TRBV5-1 and TRBJ2-1; D ambiguous. This CDR3 comprises 15 residues. Between the trimmed V and J ends, which lost 2 bases and 0 bases, there was a span of 9 bases. Per the germline V gene, CDR1 is SGHRS and CDR2 is YFSETQ. The CDR3 sequence is CASSFTDPSYNEQFF. Here the CDR3 DNA reads TGCGCCAGCAGCTTTACGGACCCCTCCTACAATGAGCAGTTCTTC.

This clonotype was found many times. The chain couples TRBV12-3 or TRBV12-4 to TRBJ2-5; TRBD1 matches at 7 bases. The CDR3 spans 16 residues. V lost 5 bases and J lost 3; bases outside the gene matches: 12. In DNA, the CDR3 is TGTGCCAGCAGTCCCCCCCTCGGGACAGCGAAAGAGACCCAGTACTTC. Translated, it gives CASSPPLGTAKETQYF.

This clonotype was counted many times. V is TRBV30 and J is TRBJ1-1; TRBD1 might be the D (5 bases). V was cut by 0 bases and J by 7 bases, with 15 bases left in between. The CDR3 sequence is 14 residues long. Looked up from germline, CDR1 is GTSNPN and CDR2 is SVGIG (reference sequence). The DNA for the CDR3 is TGTGCCTGGAGTGTACGTTTGGGGGGGGATGAAGCTTTCTTT. It specifies CAWSVRLGGDEAFF.

The J gene is TRBJ2-1, the V gene TRBV4-1; tentatively, D is TRBD1 (5 bases). The CDR3 spans 16 residues. Trimming took off 0 bases at V and 5 bases at J, with 14 bases between the two ends. CDR1 and CDR2 from the germline V gene are MGHRA and YSYEKL. This CDR3 is CASSQDWAGSNNEQFF. The CDR3 nucleotides are TGCGCCAGCAGCCAAGATTGGGCAGGGTCGAACAATGAGCAGTTCTTC.

This clonotype was observed at least ten times. The chain joins TRBV5-4 to TRBJ1-1; the D gene is possibly TRBD1 (6 bases). Germline V gives CDR1 SGHNT, CDR2 YYREEE (reference sequence). The CDR3 is 15 residues long. Trimming took off 2 bases at V and 0 bases at J, with 11 bases between the two ends. CDR3 nucleotides: TGTGCCAGCAGCTTTTATGGGGGCGTGAACACTGAAGCTTTCTTT. This sequence encodes CASSFYGGVNTEAFF. The variable domain in full, with the rest retrieved from reference TRBV5-4 and TRBJ1-1, is ETGVTQSPTHLIKTRGQQVTLRCSSQSGHNTVSWYQQALGQGPQFIFQYYREEENGRGNFPPRFSGLQFPNYSSELNVNALELDDSALYLCASSFYGGVNTEAFFGQGTRLTVV.

In this sample, this clonotype turned up many times. The chain links TRBV18 to TRBJ1-5, with D uncertain. Germline values: CDR1 KGHSH, CDR2 LQKENI. Trimming took off 3 bases at V and 7 bases at J, with 13 bases between the two ends. CDR3 length: 14 amino acids. CDR3 nucleotides: TGTGCCAGCTCACCCGACCCCATTCCCCAGCCCCAGCATTTT. It yields the protein CASSPDPIPQPQHF. Using reference TRBV18 and TRBJ1-5 for the parts outside the CDR3, the full variable domain is NAGVMQNPRHLVRRRGQEARLRCSPMKGHSHVYWYRQLPEEGLKFMVYLQKENIIDESGMPKERFSAEFPKEGPSILRIQQVVRGDSAAYFCASSPDPIPQPQHFGDGTRLSIL.